This T cell receptor beta chain was captured by sequencing in a study of beta chain features in type 1 diabetes. The table lists this clone with a few counts. Germline-derived CDR1 and CDR2 are SGHRS and YFSETQ. Trimming left V 6 bases short and J 0 bases short, with 9 bases between. This CDR3 contains 14 residues. Expressed TCRB transcripts got sequenced, as all isolated RNA was reverse transcribed. Assay used: immunoSEQ multiplex PCR; TCRdb lists only in-frame clones, some missing. This sample carries about 360,000 clones, over 10% of them seen once, and the ten largest clones take under 0.02%. The rearrangement uses TRBV5-1 and TRBJ2-2, with D maybe TRBD2 (5 bases). The clonotype was recovered from a man between 18 and 29 years old in good health. The sequenced sample was naive CD4+ T cells from blood. CDR3 protein: CASTAATNTGELFF. The CDR3 DNA reads TGCGCCAGCACAGCGGCAACGAACACCGGGGAGCTGTTTTTT.